This T cell receptor (beta chain) was retrieved from a study of OX40 agonist ivuxolimab in advanced cancers. The repertoire was sequenced with immunoSEQ multiplex PCR; TCRdb's copy has only in-frame clones and lacks some. Found here are 60,000 to 75,000 clones, 88% of them singletons; the top ten hold 2% to 2.5%. This clone was seen a single time. Germline V gene data show CDR1 as SGHRS and CDR2 as YFSETQ. This CDR3 is 15 amino acids long. V lost 0 bases and J 2 bases, leaving 8 bases between the germline ends. This TCR came from an adult with an advanced solid tumor such as melanoma, head and neck, liver or kidney cancer. V is TRBV5-1 and J is TRBJ2-2; no definite D call. This specimen was CD4+ or CD8+ T cells sorted from blood, taken in a trial of the OX40 agonist ivuxolimab. CDR3 nucleotides: TGCGCCAGCAGCTTGGACCAGGTTAACACCGGGGAGCTGTTTTTT. Its protein is CASSLDQVNTGELFF.